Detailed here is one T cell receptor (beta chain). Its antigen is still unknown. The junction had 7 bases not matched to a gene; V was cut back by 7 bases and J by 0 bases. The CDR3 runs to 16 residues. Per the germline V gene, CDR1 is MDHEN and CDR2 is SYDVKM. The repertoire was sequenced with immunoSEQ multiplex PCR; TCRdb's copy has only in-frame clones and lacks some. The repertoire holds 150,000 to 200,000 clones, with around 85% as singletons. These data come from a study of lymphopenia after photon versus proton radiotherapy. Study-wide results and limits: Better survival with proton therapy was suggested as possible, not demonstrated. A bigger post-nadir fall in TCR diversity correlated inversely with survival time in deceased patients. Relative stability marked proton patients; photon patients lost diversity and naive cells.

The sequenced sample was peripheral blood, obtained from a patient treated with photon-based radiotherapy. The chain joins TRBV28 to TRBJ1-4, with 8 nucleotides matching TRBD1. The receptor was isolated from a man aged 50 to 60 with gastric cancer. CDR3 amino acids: CASIPGGTATNEKLFF. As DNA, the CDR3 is TGTGCCAGCATCCCAGGGGGCACCGCAACTAATGAAAAACTGTTTTTT.